Listed below are T cell receptor beta chains from one sample, sequenced in a study of CD8 T cells in ankylosing spondylitis. From the 5' RACE reads, TCRdb called clonotypes with MiXCR, one entry per CDR3 protein. The sample yields a few hundred thousand distinct CDR3 sequences, about 20% seen once. Sequences were obtained from blood, either unsorted or a sorted T cell fraction (not recorded which). The receptor set was obtained from a male donor with ankylosing spondylitis or in good health (not recorded which). Both conserved end residues are trimmed from each CDR3. Each record gives: J gene, V gene, CDR3 protein.

j_gene: TRBJ1-1
v_gene: TRBV10-3
CDR3aa: AIRQTNTEAF

j_gene: TRBJ2-1
v_gene: TRBV7-3
CDR3aa: ASSLRREGVEQF

j_gene: TRBJ2-3
v_gene: TRBV3-1
CDR3aa: ASSQMLGQGPDTQY

j_gene: TRBJ2-3
v_gene: TRBV20-1
CDR3aa: SATRESTDTQY

j_gene: TRBJ2-2
v_gene: TRBV5-1
CDR3aa: ASSLAGSGNTGELF

j_gene: TRBJ1-5
v_gene: TRBV5-1
CDR3aa: ASSEDGFNQPQH

j_gene: TRBJ2-2
v_gene: TRBV27
CDR3aa: ASRLQGATGELF

j_gene: TRBJ2-1
v_gene: TRBV19
CDR3aa: ASSMVANEQF

j_gene: TRBJ1-5
v_gene: TRBV4-1
CDR3aa: ASSQDRVDQPQH

j_gene: TRBJ2-5
v_gene: TRBV7-2
CDR3aa: ASSLTGGMYQETQY

j_gene: TRBJ2-2
v_gene: TRBV7-6
CDR3aa: ASSTRTVNTGELF

j_gene: TRBJ2-1
v_gene: TRBV9
CDR3aa: ASSVSLAGGPYNEQF

j_gene: TRBJ1-1
v_gene: TRBV6-1
CDR3aa: ASRPGSIAF

j_gene: TRBJ1-2
v_gene: TRBV6-1
CDR3aa: ASSEGGTAYGYT

j_gene: TRBJ2-2
v_gene: TRBV10-1
CDR3aa: ASSEGLISGELF

j_gene: TRBJ1-1
v_gene: TRBV20-1
CDR3aa: SARGQGSVIVNTEAF

j_gene: TRBJ2-1
v_gene: TRBV6-1
CDR3aa: ASSDQLAGSYNEQF

j_gene: TRBJ1-6
v_gene: TRBV27
CDR3aa: ASSLLLGVNSPLH

j_gene: TRBJ2-3
v_gene: TRBV29-1
CDR3aa: SVERLAGPTDTQY

j_gene: TRBJ1-1
v_gene: TRBV7-2
CDR3aa: ASSRDRMNTEAF

j_gene: TRBJ2-1
v_gene: TRBV20-1
CDR3aa: SAFYVGGANNEQF

j_gene: TRBJ2-3
v_gene: TRBV5-1
CDR3aa: ASRGGISTDTQY

j_gene: TRBJ2-5
v_gene: TRBV9
CDR3aa: ASSSYSQETQY

j_gene: TRBJ2-1
v_gene: TRBV5-1
CDR3aa: ASSLEADSYNEQF

j_gene: TRBJ2-3
v_gene: TRBV15
CDR3aa: ATSRDRFRYTQY

j_gene: TRBJ1-1
v_gene: TRBV5-1
CDR3aa: ASSRDRNTEAF

j_gene: TRBJ2-5
v_gene: TRBV18
CDR3aa: ASSNAVQETQY

j_gene: TRBJ2-5
v_gene: TRBV7-6
CDR3aa: ASSSSRQETQY

j_gene: TRBJ2-1
v_gene: TRBV10-3
CDR3aa: AISPRGLSYNEQF

j_gene: TRBJ1-6
v_gene: TRBV14
CDR3aa: ASSQEVTRPPLH

j_gene: TRBJ2-3
v_gene: TRBV5-1
CDR3aa: ASSLGSGADTQY

j_gene: TRBJ1-2
v_gene: TRBV20-1
CDR3aa: SATGTAYGYT

j_gene: TRBJ2-3
v_gene: TRBV12-3/TRBV12-4
CDR3aa: ASTRGRDADTQY

j_gene: TRBJ2-5
v_gene: TRBV29-1
CDR3aa: SVETSGETQY

j_gene: TRBJ1-6
v_gene: TRBV6-2/TRBV6-3
CDR3aa: ASSYARTGGAPDSPLH

j_gene: TRBJ2-2
v_gene: TRBV11-2
CDR3aa: ASSFRARRDTGELF